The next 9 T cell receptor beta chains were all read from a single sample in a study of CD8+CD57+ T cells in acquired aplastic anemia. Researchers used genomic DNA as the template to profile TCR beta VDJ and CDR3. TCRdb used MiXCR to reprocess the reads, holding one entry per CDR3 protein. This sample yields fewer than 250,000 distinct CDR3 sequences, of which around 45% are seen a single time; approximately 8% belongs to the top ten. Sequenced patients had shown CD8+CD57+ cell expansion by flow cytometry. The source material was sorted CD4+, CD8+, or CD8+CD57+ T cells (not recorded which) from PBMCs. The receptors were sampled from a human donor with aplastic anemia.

CDR3 coding DNA: TGTGCCATCAGATTCAGACAGGGGAACCACGAGCAGTACTTC. Translating it yields CAIRFRQGNHEQYF. The rearrangement uses TRBV10-3 and TRBJ2-7, with TRBD1 identical over 8 bases. The CDR3 covers 14 residues. Germline CDR1 is ENHRY and CDR2 is SYGVKD. V lost 6 bases and J lost 5; bases outside the gene matches: 9.

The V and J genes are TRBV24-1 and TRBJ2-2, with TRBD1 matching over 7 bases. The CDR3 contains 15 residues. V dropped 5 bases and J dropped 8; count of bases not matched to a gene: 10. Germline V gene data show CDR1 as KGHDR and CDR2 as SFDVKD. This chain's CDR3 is CATSAAGGYPGELFF. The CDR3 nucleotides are TGTGCCACCAGTGCGGCAGGGGGTTACCCGGGGGAGCTGTTTTTT.

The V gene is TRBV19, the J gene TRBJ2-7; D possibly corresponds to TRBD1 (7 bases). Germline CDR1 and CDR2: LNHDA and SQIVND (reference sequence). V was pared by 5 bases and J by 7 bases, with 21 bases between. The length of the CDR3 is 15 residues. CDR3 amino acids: CASSLQGGLLSEQYF. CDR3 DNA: TGTGCCAGTAGTCTCCAGGGGGGACTGCTGTCGGAGCAGTACTTC.

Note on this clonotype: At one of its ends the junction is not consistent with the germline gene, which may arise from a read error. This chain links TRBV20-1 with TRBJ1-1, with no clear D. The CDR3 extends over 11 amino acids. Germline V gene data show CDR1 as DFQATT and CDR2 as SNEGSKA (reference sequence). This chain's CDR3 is CSVEGNTEALF. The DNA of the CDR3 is TGCAGTGTGGAAGGGAACACTGAAGCTCTCTTT.

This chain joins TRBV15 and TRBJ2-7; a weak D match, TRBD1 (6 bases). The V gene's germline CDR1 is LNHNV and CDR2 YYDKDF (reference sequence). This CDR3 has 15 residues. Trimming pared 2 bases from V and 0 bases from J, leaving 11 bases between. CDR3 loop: CATSRSRGSSYEQYF. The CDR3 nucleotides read TGTGCCACCAGCAGATCCAGGGGCTCCTCCTACGAGCAGTACTTC.

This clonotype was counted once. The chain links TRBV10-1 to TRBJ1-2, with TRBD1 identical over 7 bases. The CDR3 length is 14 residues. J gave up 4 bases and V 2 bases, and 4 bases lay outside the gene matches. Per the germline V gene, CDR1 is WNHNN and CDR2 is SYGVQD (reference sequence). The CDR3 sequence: CASSEGQAIYGYTF. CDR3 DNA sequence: TGCGCCAGCAGTGAGGGACAGGCGATCTATGGCTACACCTTC.

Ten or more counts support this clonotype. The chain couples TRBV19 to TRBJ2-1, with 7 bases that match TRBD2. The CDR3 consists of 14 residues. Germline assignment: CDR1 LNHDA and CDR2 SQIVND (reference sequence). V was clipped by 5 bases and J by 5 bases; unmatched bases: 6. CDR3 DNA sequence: TGTGCCAGTAGTCTAGGCGGGAGCAACAATGAGCAGTTCTTC. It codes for CASSLGGSNNEQFF.

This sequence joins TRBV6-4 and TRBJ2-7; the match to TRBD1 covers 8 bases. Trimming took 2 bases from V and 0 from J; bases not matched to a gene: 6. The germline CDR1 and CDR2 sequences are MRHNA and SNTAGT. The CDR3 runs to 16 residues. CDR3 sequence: CASSDPRTGISYEQYF. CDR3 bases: TGTGCCAGCAGTGACCCCAGGACAGGGATCTCCTACGAGCAGTACTTC.

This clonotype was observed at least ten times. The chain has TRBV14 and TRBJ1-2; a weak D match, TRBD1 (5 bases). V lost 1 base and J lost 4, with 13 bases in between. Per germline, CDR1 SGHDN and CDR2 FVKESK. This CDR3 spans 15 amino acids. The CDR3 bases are TGTGCCAGCAGCCAAGTTGCAGGGATCCCCTATGGCTACACCTTC. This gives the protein CASSQVAGIPYGYTF.